One sample yielded the 32 T cell receptor beta chains listed below, sequenced in a study of beta chain features in type 1 diabetes. Regarding the study as a whole: Type 1 diabetes patients had TCRB CDR3s that were shorter (moderately but significantly so) in all four CD4+ subsets.

cDNA synthesis used the whole RNA isolate, giving expressed TCRB sequences. Some clones are missing from TCRdb's copy, which holds only in-frame ones; the method was immunoSEQ multiplex PCR. Of some 660,000 clones listed, more than 12% are singletons. The antigens for these receptors are not known. Sample: naive CD4+ T cells from blood. The receptor source for this set is a man between 18 and 35 years old with type 1 diabetes.

The CDR3 loop reads CASSPLGNWAEFSYEQYF. The CDR3 DNA is TGTGCCAGCAGCCCACTGGGGAATTGGGCAGAGTTCTCCTACGAGCAGTACTTC. This chain connects TRBV5-8 to TRBJ2-7; no clear D gene. Germline V gene data show CDR1 as SGHTS and CDR2 as YDEGEE. The CDR3 has 18 residues. Trimming pared 4 bases from V and 0 bases from J, leaving 23 bases between.

This clone appeared a few times. This rearrangement joins TRBV28 to TRBJ1-5; D is undetermined. The ends were cut back, 5 bases at V and 5 bases at J, with 7 bases in the middle. The CDR3 loop spans 12 amino acids. Germline lookup yields CDR1 MDHEN and CDR2 SYDVKM. The chain's CDR3 is CASSRTDQPQHF. The CDR3 nucleotides are TGTGCCAGCAGTCGAACCGATCAGCCCCAGCATTTT.

V and J are TRBV15 and TRBJ1-6; D not certain. The CDR3 consists of 17 residues. V was shortened by 3 bases and J by 0 bases, with 12 bases between the two germline ends. Germline V gives CDR1 LNHNV, CDR2 YYDKDF (reference sequence). CDR3: CATSSQRASSYNSPLHF. As DNA, the CDR3 is TGTGCCACCAGCAGCCAACGGGCTAGCTCCTATAATTCACCCCTCCACTTT.

The V call is TRBV27, the J call TRBJ1-5; TRBD1 might be the D (6 bases). V was clipped by 6 bases and J by 5 bases, with 11 bases between them. The CDR3 is 13 residues long. Germline V gene lookup returns CDR1 MNHEY and CDR2 SMNVEV (reference sequence). CDR3 DNA: TGTGCCAGCAGAGGGGACACTCATCAGCCCCAGCATTTT. Translated, it gives CASRGDTHQPQHF.

The chain employs TRBV10-3 and TRBJ2-7; 7 nucleotides align to TRBD1. This CDR3 is 15 amino acids long. The germline V gene has CDR1 ENHRY and CDR2 SYGVKD. V gave up 4 bases and J gave up 3 bases; unmatched junction bases: 9. The DNA of the CDR3 is TGTGCCATCAGTGGTGAGGGGGCCGTTTACTACGAGCAGTACTTC. Translated, it gives CAISGEGAVYYEQYF.

The CDR3 DNA reads as TGTGCCATTGGACGGCCGGGTGGAAACACCATATATTTT. Its protein product is CAIGRPGGNTIYF. The rearrangement uses TRBV10-3 and TRBJ1-3; no clear D. In germline, CDR1 is ENHRY, CDR2 SYGVKD. This CDR3 has 13 amino acids. V lost 9 bases, J lost 3 bases, and 12 bases lay in between.

The genes are TRBV15 and TRBJ2-3; TRBD2 matches at 10 bases. The CDR3 spans 18 residues. V shed 0 bases, J shed 4 bases, and the junction held 10 bases outside the gene matches. The germline V gene encodes CDR1 LNHNV and CDR2 YYDKDF (reference sequence). CDR3 nucleotide sequence: TGTGCCACCAGCAGAGAAAGCTACCTAGCGGGAGATCCAGATACGCAGTATTTT. Amino acid sequence: CATSRESYLAGDPDTQYF.

The chain has TRBV7-9 and TRBJ1-5; TRBD1 aligns across 7 bases. The germline gives CDR1 SEHNR, CDR2 FQNEAQ (reference sequence). J was trimmed by 4 bases and V by 1 base; bases with no gene match: 4. The CDR3 is made up of 15 amino acids. The CDR3 nucleotides read TGTGCCAGCAGCTTAGGGGCAGGGGGGAATCAGCCCCAGCATTTT. The encoded protein is CASSLGAGGNQPQHF.

This clone was counted a few times. The rearrangement links TRBV7-2 to TRBJ2-7; D possibly corresponds to TRBD1 (5 bases). The CDR3 is made up of 14 amino acids. Germline CDR1 and CDR2: SGHTA and FQGNSA. With 5 bases removed from V and 3 bases from J, the gap between germline ends came to 14 bases. The CDR3 nucleotides are TGTGCCAGCAGCAGCTATGGGGCACGCTACGAGCAGTACTTC. This encodes CASSSYGARYEQYF. Full variable domain (rest looked up from reference TRBV7-2 and TRBJ2-7): GAGVSQSPSNKVTEKGKDVELRCDPISGHTALYWYRQSLGQGLEFLIYFQGNSAPDKSGLPSDRFSAERTGGSVSTLTIQRTQQEDSAVYLCASSSYGARYEQYFGPGTRLTVT.

CDR3 coding DNA: TGTGCCTGGACCCGGGACAGTATACGGAACACTGAAGCTTTCTTT. This encodes CAWTRDSIRNTEAFF. The chain couples TRBV30 to TRBJ1-1, with 7 nucleotides matching TRBD1. The germline V gene has CDR1 GTSNPN and CDR2 SVGIG (reference sequence). The CDR3 runs to 15 residues. The trim removed 4 bases at V and 1 base at J, leaving 9 bases unmatched. Drawing the rest from reference TRBV30 and TRBJ1-1, the complete variable domain is SQTIHQWPATLVQPVGSPLSLECTVEGTSNPNLYWYRQAAGRGLQLLFYSVGIGQISSEVPQNLSASRPQDRQFILSSKKLLLSDSGFYLCAWTRDSIRNTEAFFGQGTRLTVV.

This clone has more than one count but fewer than ten. The gene calls are TRBV2 and TRBJ2-1, with 12 bases lining up with TRBD1. CDR1 and CDR2 from the germline V gene are SNHLY and FYNNEI. J was trimmed by 13 bases and V by 6 bases; bases with no gene match: 4. The CDR3 length is 12 residues. CDR3 DNA sequence: TGTGCCAGCAGGGGGACAGGGGGCGGACAGTTCTTC. Amino acids: CASRGTGGGQFF.

This clone was seen only a few times. V is TRBV4-1 and J is TRBJ2-4, with 11 bases matching TRBD2. The CDR3 length is 17 residues. The germline gives CDR1 MGHRA, CDR2 YSYEKL. Trimming cost V 2 bases and J 3 bases; bases outside gene matches: 6. In DNA, the CDR3 is TGCGCCAGCAGCCAACCCCTAGCGGGGGGAAGCAAAAACATTCAGTACTTC. It specifies CASSQPLAGGSKNIQYF.

In its sample, this clone was seen a few times. This chain links TRBV7-2 with TRBJ2-1; D unresolved. The CDR3 runs to 15 residues. Germline V gene sequence: CDR1 SGHTA, CDR2 FQGNSA. Trimming pared 5 bases from V and 0 bases from J, leaving 11 bases between. The CDR3 region is CASSLRGNSYNEQFF. In nucleotides, the CDR3 is TGTGCCAGCAGCCTCCGAGGAAACTCCTACAATGAGCAGTTCTTC. Full variable domain (rest looked up from reference TRBV7-2 and TRBJ2-1): GAGVSQSPSNKVTEKGKDVELRCDPISGHTALYWYRQSLGQGLEFLIYFQGNSAPDKSGLPSDRFSAERTGGSVSTLTIQRTQQEDSAVYLCASSLRGNSYNEQFFGPGTRLTVL.

This clone was seen more than once but under ten times. The V gene is TRBV7-3, the J gene TRBJ2-1; weak D call: TRBD2 (5 bases). This CDR3 region has 12 residues. Germline loops: CDR1 SGHTA, CDR2 FQGTGA. Trimming left V 1 base short and J 9 bases short, with 7 bases between. CDR3 sequence reads: CASSLMGSEQFF. CDR3 nucleotide sequence: TGTGCCAGCAGCTTAATGGGGAGTGAGCAGTTCTTC.

This rearrangement joins TRBV5-1 to TRBJ2-7, with a possible D match to TRBD2 (5 bases). Germline CDR1 is SGHRS and CDR2 is YFSETQ. The V end was cut by 0 bases, the J end by 4 bases, with 14 bases between. This CDR3 has 15 residues. Written as DNA, the CDR3 is TGCGCCAGCAGCTTGGTTCCGGACTGGAATTACGAGCAGTACTTC. It encodes CASSLVPDWNYEQYF.

This clone was recorded a few times. The chain joins TRBV5-4 to TRBJ2-3, with 14 bases fitting TRBD2. Germline CDR1 is SGHNT and CDR2 is YYREEE (reference sequence). There are 18 residues in the CDR3. The V and J ends lost 6 bases and 6 bases, in that order; junction bases with no gene match: 15. The CDR3 sequence is CASTTGGLAGGIMDTQYF. The CDR3 DNA is TGTGCCAGCACCACCGGAGGACTAGCGGGAGGAATTATGGATACGCAGTATTTT.

This chain uses TRBV2 with TRBJ2-5, with D perhaps TRBD2 (5 bases). Germline V gene sequence: CDR1 SNHLY, CDR2 FYNNEI. CDR3 length: 15 residues. V dropped 2 bases and J dropped 5 bases, with 15 bases sitting between them. The CDR3 DNA sequence: TGTGCCAGCAGTGAAAATCCCGGGGTCGAGGAGACCCAGTACTTC. This translates into CASSENPGVEETQYF.

The chain employs TRBV30 and TRBJ1-4; maybe TRBD1 (6 bases). V was clipped by 3 bases and J by 7 bases, with 12 bases between them. The CDR3 has 13 residues. The germline gives CDR1 GTSNPN, CDR2 SVGIG (reference sequence). The CDR3 sequence is CAWSPGGREKLFF. Written as DNA, the CDR3 is TGTGCCTGGAGCCCGGGGGGGCGTGAAAAACTGTTTTTT.

This clone was recorded a few times. This chain uses TRBV2 with TRBJ2-3; 9 positions match TRBD2. The CDR3 length is 15 residues. Trimming took 1 base from V and 1 from J; bases not matched to a gene: 0. Germline values: CDR1 SNHLY, CDR2 FYNNEI. The CDR3 region is CASSEVAGGTDTQYF. The CDR3 DNA is TGTGCCAGCAGTGAAGTAGCGGGAGGCACAGATACGCAGTATTTT. Complete variable domain (other parts from reference TRBV2 and TRBJ2-3): EPEVTQTPSHQVTQMGQEVILRCVPISNHLYFYWYRQILGQKVEFLVSFYNNEISEKSEIFDDQFSVERPDGSNFTLKIRSTKLEDSAMYFCASSEVAGGTDTQYFGPGTRLTVL.

This clone has just a few counts. V gene TRBV27 combines with J gene TRBJ2-7, with a possible D match to TRBD2 (6 bases). The V gene lost 5 bases and the J gene lost 2 bases, with 13 bases spanning the gap. Germline-derived CDR1 and CDR2 are MNHEY and SMNVEV (reference sequence). This CDR3 comprises 14 residues. Here the CDR3 reads CASSPRREAYEQYF. The CDR3 bases are TGTGCCAGCAGTCCTCGAAGGGAGGCCTACGAGCAGTACTTC.

This clone has more than one count but fewer than ten. The rearrangement joins TRBV4-3 to TRBJ2-2, with TRBD2 matching 8 bases. This CDR3 region has 18 residues. Trimming cost V 1 base and J 2 bases; bases outside gene matches: 9. Germline values: CDR1 LGHNA, CDR2 YSLEER. The CDR3 loop reads CASSQGGAGDLNTGELFF. The CDR3 nucleotides read TGCGCCAGCAGCCAAGGAGGAGCGGGGGACCTTAACACCGGGGAGCTGTTTTTT.

Only a few counts were recorded for this clone. Distinct nucleotide sequences in the sample also encode this CDR3. The chain links TRBV9 to TRBJ2-1; 8 bases line up with TRBD2. The germline V gene has CDR1 SGDLS and CDR2 YYNGEE. The V gene end was trimmed by 0 bases and the J gene end by 7 bases; junction bases not matched to a gene: 6. The CDR3 contains 15 residues. In DNA, the CDR3 is TGTGCCAGCAGCGTAGCGGGAGGGCCGCGGAATGAGCAGTTCTTC. Its protein product is CASSVAGGPRNEQFF.

This clone occurred a few times. The V gene is TRBV29-1, the J gene TRBJ1-5; the D is unclear. Trimming left V 1 base short and J 0 bases short, with 7 bases between. From germline, CDR1 is SQVTM and CDR2 ANQGSEA. The CDR3 has 14 amino acids. CDR3 residues: CSVEGAYSNQPQHF. DNA of the CDR3: TGCAGCGTTGAAGGTGCATATAGCAATCAGCCCCAGCATTTT.

This clone occurred a few times. The chain carries TRBV29-1 and TRBJ2-7; no firm D call. The CDR3 covers 11 residues. Germline V gene lookup returns CDR1 SQVTM and CDR2 ANQGSEA. The V and J ends lost 4 bases and 12 bases respectively, with 16 bases between them. The CDR3 loop reads CSVVSGPRAYF. CDR3 DNA sequence: TGCAGCGTTGTTTCCGGGCCTCGTGCGTACTTC.

This clone was recorded a few times. The chain carries TRBV10-3 and TRBJ2-5; no definite D call. Germline lookup yields CDR1 ENHRY and CDR2 SYGVKD. The CDR3 has 13 residues. V lost 5 bases to trimming and J lost 3 bases, with 10 bases between them. The CDR3 sequence: CAISNTDKETQYF. Written as DNA, the CDR3 is TGTGCCATCAGTAACACGGATAAAGAGACCCAGTACTTC.

The genes are TRBV4-2 and TRBJ2-1; 15 positions match TRBD2. With 5 bases clipped from V and 4 bases from J, the junction kept 6 bases outside the gene matches. The CDR3 spans 17 residues. CDR1 and CDR2 (germline): LGHNA, YNFKEQ. DNA of the CDR3: TGTGCCAGCAGCAAGGGACTAGCGGGAGGCAAGTACAATGAGCAGTTCTTC. Protein: CASSKGLAGGKYNEQFF.

This chain joins TRBV30 and TRBJ2-1; D gene uncertain. The CDR3 is made up of 14 amino acids. The V end lost 5 bases, the J end lost 0 bases, and 11 bases lay between the germline ends. The germline CDR1 and CDR2 sequences are GTSNPN and SVGIG (reference sequence). CDR3: CAWVRHHSYNEQFF. The CDR3 region has the DNA TGTGCCTGGGTTCGGCACCACTCCTACAATGAGCAGTTCTTC.

The chain joins TRBV6-1 to TRBJ2-6, with D unresolved. The CDR3 sequence is 16 residues long. Germline V CDR1 and CDR2: MNHNS, SASEGT. Trimming shortened V by 2 bases and J by 4 bases, and 12 bases separated the two germline ends. The CDR3 DNA sequence: TGTGCCAGCAGTGAAAACACCTTGGCCGGGGCCAACGTCCTGACTTTC. This sequence encodes CASSENTLAGANVLTF.

This clone was counted between two and nine times. Other DNA variants within this sample encode the same CDR3. The genes are TRBV28 and TRBJ2-7; 11 nucleotides match TRBD1. The germline gives CDR1 MDHEN, CDR2 SYDVKM. CDR3 length: 14 residues. The ends lost 5 bases at V and 2 bases at J; junction bases unmatched: 2. This CDR3 is CASSLGQGAYEQYF. The CDR3 bases are TGTGCCAGCAGTCTGGGACAGGGGGCCTACGAGCAGTACTTC. The full variable domain, completed using reference TRBV28 and TRBJ2-7, is DVKVTQSSRYLVKRTGEKVFLECVQDMDHENMFWYRQDPGLGLRLIYFSYDVKMKEKGDIPEGYSVSREKKERFSLILESASTNQTSMYLCASSLGQGAYEQYFGPGTRLTVT.

This chain uses TRBV19 with TRBJ1-3; D gene uncertain. This CDR3 region has 14 residues. V lost 5 bases and J 0 bases, leaving 8 bases between the germline ends. Germline lookup yields CDR1 LNHDA and CDR2 SQIVND (reference sequence). Here the CDR3 DNA reads TGTGCCAGTAGTCCACTCTCCTCTGGAAACACCATATATTTT. Translated, it gives CASSPLSSGNTIYF.

The chain recombines TRBV6-5 with TRBJ2-1; no clear D gene. Trimming shortened V by 6 bases and J by 0 bases, and 12 bases separated the two germline ends. The CDR3 loop spans 15 amino acids. Looked up from germline, CDR1 is MNHEY and CDR2 is SVGAGI. The CDR3 region has the DNA TGTGCCAGCAGCCTCAAGGGCGGCTCCTACAATGAGCAGTTCTTC. It yields the protein CASSLKGGSYNEQFF.

The rearrangement links TRBV20-1 to TRBJ1-5; D remains ambiguous. V was cut by 4 bases and J by 6 bases, with 7 bases left in between. The CDR3 is 11 amino acids. Germline CDR1 DFQATT, CDR2 SNEGSKA (reference sequence). CDR3 in amino acids: CSATLGQPQHF. For the CDR3, the DNA is TGCAGTGCTACTCTGGGTCAGCCCCAGCATTTT.